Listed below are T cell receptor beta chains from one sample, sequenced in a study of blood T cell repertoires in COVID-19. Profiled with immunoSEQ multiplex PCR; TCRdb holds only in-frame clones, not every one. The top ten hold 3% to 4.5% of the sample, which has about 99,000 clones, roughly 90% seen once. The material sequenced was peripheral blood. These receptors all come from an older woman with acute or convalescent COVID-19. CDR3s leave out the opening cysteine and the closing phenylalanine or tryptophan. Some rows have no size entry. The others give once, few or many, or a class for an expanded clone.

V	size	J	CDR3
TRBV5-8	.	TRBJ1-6	ASSRDSWNSPLH
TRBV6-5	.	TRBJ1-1	ASSYRVHEAF
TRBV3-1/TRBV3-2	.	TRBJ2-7	ASSRGDRGYEQY
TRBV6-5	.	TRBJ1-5	ARGTGTNQPQH
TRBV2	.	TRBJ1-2	ASAAGGGYT
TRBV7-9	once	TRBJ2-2	ASREGGTGELF
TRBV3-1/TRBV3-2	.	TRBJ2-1	ASSQEQALNNEQF
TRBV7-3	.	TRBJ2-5	ASSLNQGETQY
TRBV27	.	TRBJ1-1	ATWTGALREAF
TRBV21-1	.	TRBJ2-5	ASSKRSLGVRRYQETQY
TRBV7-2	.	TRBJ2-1	ASIRDFSSYNEQF
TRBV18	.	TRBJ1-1	ASSPGATGTTNTEAF
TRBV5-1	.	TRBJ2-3	ASSLPQGTDTQY
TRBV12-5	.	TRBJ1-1	ASGSTHNTEAF
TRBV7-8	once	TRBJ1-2	ASSQMGAGVFGYT
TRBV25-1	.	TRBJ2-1	ASTGTSHYNEQF
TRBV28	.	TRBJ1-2	ASSYPAGTGGSAGYGYT
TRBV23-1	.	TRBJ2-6	ASSRLGSTRGANVLT
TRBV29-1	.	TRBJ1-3	SVEKAGAGNTIY
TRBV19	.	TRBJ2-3	ASRYTDTQY
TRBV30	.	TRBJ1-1	AWRGGLNTEAF
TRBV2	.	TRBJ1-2	ASSRLGPDGGGYT
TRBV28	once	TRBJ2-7	ASHSGQGALEQY
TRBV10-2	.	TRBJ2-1	ASSEGQGRGNEQF
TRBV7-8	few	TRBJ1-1	ASSSHGRGINTEAF
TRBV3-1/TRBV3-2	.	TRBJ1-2	ASSPTGAGAAGYT
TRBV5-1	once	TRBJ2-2	ASRGQGTGELF
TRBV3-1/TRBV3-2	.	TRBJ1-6	ASSQTGAYNSPLH